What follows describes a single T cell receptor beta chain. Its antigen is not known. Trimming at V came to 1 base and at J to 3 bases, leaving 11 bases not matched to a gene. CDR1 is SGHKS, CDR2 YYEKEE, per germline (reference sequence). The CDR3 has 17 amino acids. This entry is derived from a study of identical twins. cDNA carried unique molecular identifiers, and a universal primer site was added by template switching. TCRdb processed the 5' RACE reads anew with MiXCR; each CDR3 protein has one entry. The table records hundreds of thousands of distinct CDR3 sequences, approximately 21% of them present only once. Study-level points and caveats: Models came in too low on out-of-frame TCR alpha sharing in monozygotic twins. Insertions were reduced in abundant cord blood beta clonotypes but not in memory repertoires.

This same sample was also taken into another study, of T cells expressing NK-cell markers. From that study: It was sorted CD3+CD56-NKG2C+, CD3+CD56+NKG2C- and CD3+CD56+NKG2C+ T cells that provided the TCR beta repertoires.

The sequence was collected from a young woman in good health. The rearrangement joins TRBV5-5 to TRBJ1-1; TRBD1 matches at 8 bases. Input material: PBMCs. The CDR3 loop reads CASSLFGQGMAYTEAFF. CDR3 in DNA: TGTGCCAGCAGCTTGTTCGGACAGGGTATGGCGTACACTGAAGCTTTCTTT.